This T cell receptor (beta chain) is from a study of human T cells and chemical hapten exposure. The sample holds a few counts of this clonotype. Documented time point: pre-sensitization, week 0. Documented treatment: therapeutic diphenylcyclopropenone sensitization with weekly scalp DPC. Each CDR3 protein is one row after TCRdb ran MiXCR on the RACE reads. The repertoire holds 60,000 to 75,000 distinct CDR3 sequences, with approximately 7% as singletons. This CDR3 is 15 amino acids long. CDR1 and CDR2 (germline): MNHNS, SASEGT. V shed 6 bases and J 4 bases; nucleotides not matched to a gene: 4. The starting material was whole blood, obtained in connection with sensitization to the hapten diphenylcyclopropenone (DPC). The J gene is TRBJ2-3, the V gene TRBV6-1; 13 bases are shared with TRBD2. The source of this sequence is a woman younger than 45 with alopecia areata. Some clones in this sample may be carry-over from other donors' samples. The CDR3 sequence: CASSETSGGADTQYF. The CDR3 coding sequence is TGTGCCAGCAGCGAAACTAGCGGGGGGGCAGATACGCAGTATTTT.